Each of the 19 T cell receptor beta chains below was sequenced from the same sample in a study of shared clonotypes between healthy human individuals. Profiled with immunoSEQ multiplex PCR; TCRdb holds only in-frame clones, not every one. This sample has millions of clones, with roughly 96% found just once. The specimen sequenced was naive CD4+ T cells sorted from blood. The subset here: CD45RA+ positively selected. These receptors came from a man in his late teens or twenties in good health.

The chain joins TRBV5-1 to TRBJ2-2; D is ambiguous. Trimming took 0 bases from V and 6 from J, leaving 9 bases between them. CDR3 length: 14 residues. Germline V gives CDR1 SGHRS, CDR2 YFSETQ. The CDR3 DNA reads TGCGCCAGCAGCTTGGCCCTGGATGCCGGGGAGCTGTTTTTT. Encoded protein: CASSLALDAGELFF.

This chain connects TRBV10-3 to TRBJ1-2; 10 bases fit TRBD1. The V gene's germline CDR1 is ENHRY and CDR2 SYGVKD. The CDR3 runs 16 residues. Trimming at V came to 2 bases and at J to 3 bases, leaving 6 bases not matched to a gene. The DNA for the CDR3 is TGTGCCATCAGTGAGGTGGGGACAGGGGCCCACTATGGCTACACCTTC. Translating it yields CAISEVGTGAHYGYTF.

V gene TRBV7-9 combines with J gene TRBJ2-3; TRBD2 might be the D (6 bases). The germline gives CDR1 SEHNR, CDR2 FQNEAQ (reference sequence). The CDR3 contains 15 residues. Trimming removed 5 bases from V and 2 bases from J, with 14 bases in between. The CDR3 loop reads CASSAGTVVTDTQYF. CDR3 DNA: TGTGCCAGCAGCGCGGGGACGGTGGTCACAGATACGCAGTATTTT.

This chain connects TRBV19 to TRBJ1-5, with D unresolved. Germline assignment: CDR1 LNHDA and CDR2 SQIVND (reference sequence). CDR3 length: 16 residues. The V end was cut by 3 bases, the J end by 2 bases, with 14 bases between. CDR3 amino acids: CASSIRRTEGNQPQHF. The CDR3 coding sequence is TGTGCCAGTAGTATTCGCAGGACCGAGGGCAATCAGCCCCAGCATTTT.

The rearrangement links TRBV28 to TRBJ2-2; no clear D gene. V gave up 5 bases and J gave up 0 bases, with 13 bases separating them. CDR1 and CDR2 (germline): MDHEN, SYDVKM. This CDR3 comprises 16 residues. The CDR3 region has the DNA TGTGCCAGCAGTATAAAGACGAAGGCGAACACCGGGGAGCTGTTTTTT. Protein product: CASSIKTKANTGELFF.

V gene TRBV10-1 combines with J gene TRBJ2-7; the D is unclear. Trimming shortened V by 2 bases and J by 1 base, and 12 bases separated the two germline ends. The CDR3 is 15 amino acids. Germline loops: CDR1 WNHNN, CDR2 SYGVQD (reference sequence). The CDR3: CASSEGTAVSYEQYF. CDR3 coding DNA: TGCGCCAGCAGTGAGGGTACAGCCGTTTCCTACGAGCAGTACTTC.

The chain links TRBV2 to TRBJ1-1, with D possibly matching TRBD1 (5 bases). The germline V gene has CDR1 SNHLY and CDR2 FYNNEI. The CDR3 consists of 12 residues. V lost 8 bases, J lost 6 bases, and 13 bases lay in between. The CDR3: CASGIGTAEAFF. CDR3 in DNA: TGTGCCAGCGGCATTGGGACCGCTGAAGCTTTCTTT.

The chain combines TRBV29-1 with TRBJ2-7, with 15 bases lining up with TRBD2. V was pared by 1 base and J by 4 bases, with 8 bases of the junction left unmatched. The CDR3 covers 17 residues. Germline assignment: CDR1 SQVTM and CDR2 ANQGSEA. The CDR3: CSVEGISGLAGGYEQYF. As DNA, the CDR3 is TGCAGCGTTGAAGGGATCTCCGGACTAGCGGGAGGGTACGAGCAGTACTTC.

The chain has TRBV30 and TRBJ2-7; TRBD2 matches 10 bases. This CDR3 region has 12 residues. Germline V lookup: CDR1 GTSNPN, CDR2 SVGIG (reference sequence). V trimming: 8 bases; J trimming: 7 bases; junction bases outside the gene matches: 8. The CDR3 spells CALSGGAGEQYF. The DNA for the CDR3 is TGTGCCCTCAGCGGGGGGGCTGGGGAGCAGTACTTC.

The chain uses TRBV30 and TRBJ1-2; D not certain. V gave up 2 bases and J gave up 7 bases, with 14 bases separating them. The CDR3 extends over 13 amino acids. The V gene's germline CDR1 is GTSNPN and CDR2 SVGIG (reference sequence). The CDR3 DNA follows: TGTGCCTGGAGTCCTCTAGGACGGGGTGGCTACACCTTC. This gives the protein CAWSPLGRGGYTF.

This chain uses TRBV6-1 with TRBJ1-1; D is perhaps TRBD1 (5 bases). V was cut by 0 bases and J by 8 bases, with 13 bases left in between. This CDR3 is built from 14 residues. Germline V lookup: CDR1 MNHNS, CDR2 SASEGT. CDR3 loop: CASSEARGAGEAFF. DNA for the CDR3: TGTGCCAGCAGTGAAGCAAGGGGCGCCGGAGAAGCTTTCTTT.

This chain uses TRBV7-9 with TRBJ2-6, with D uncertain. Germline V gene sequence: CDR1 SEHNR, CDR2 FQNEAQ (reference sequence). Deletions cut 7 bases from V and 2 bases from J, with 6 bases between. The CDR3 runs 13 residues. The CDR3, as DNA: TGTGCCAGCACCCTCCCTGGGGCCAACGTCCTGACTTTC. Residues: CASTLPGANVLTF.

The V and J genes are TRBV13 and TRBJ1-1; a weak D match, TRBD1 (5 bases). V lost 4 bases, J lost 4 bases, and 22 bases lay in between. Germline CDR1 is PRHDT and CDR2 is FYEKMQ (reference sequence). The CDR3 has 17 amino acids. The CDR3: CASSSSVRRGVGTEAFF. The CDR3 DNA reads TGTGCCAGCAGCTCGTCAGTACGACGAGGGGTAGGCACTGAAGCTTTCTTT. The variable domain in full, completed from reference TRBV13 and TRBJ1-1, reads AAGVIQSPRHLIKEKRETATLKCYPIPRHDTVYWYQQGPGQDPQFLISFYEKMQSDKGSIPDRFSAQQFSDYHSELNMSSLELGDSALYFCASSSSVRRGVGTEAFFGQGTRLTVV.

Of note for this clone: Within the sample, other DNA sequences also encode this same CDR3. V is TRBV19 and J is TRBJ1-1; D is unclear. The CDR3 spans 13 residues. V lost 6 bases and J 0 bases, leaving 8 bases between the germline ends. CDR1 is LNHDA and CDR2 is SQIVND in the germline V gene (reference sequence). As DNA, the CDR3 is TGTGCCAGTAGGGACTCTTTGAACACTGAAGCTTTCTTT. Protein: CASRDSLNTEAFF.

V usage is TRBV28 and J usage is TRBJ2-7; D is perhaps TRBD1 or TRBD2 (6 bases each). Germline-derived CDR1 and CDR2 are MDHEN and SYDVKM. The ends were cut back, 3 bases at V and 5 bases at J, with 20 bases in the middle. The CDR3 is 16 residues long. In DNA, the CDR3 is TGTGCCAGCAGTTTTTGGGGTCCGGGGGCCAAGGACGAGCAGTACTTC. It codes for CASSFWGPGAKDEQYF.

The V call is TRBV4-3, the J call TRBJ2-6; 11 nucleotides agree with TRBD1. V lost 0 bases to trimming and J lost 0 bases; unmatched junction nucleotides: 7. Germline V lookup: CDR1 LGHNA, CDR2 YSLEER. The CDR3 covers 20 residues. CDR3: CASSQEGGTGGLSGANVLTF. CDR3 bases: TGCGCCAGCAGCCAAGAGGGCGGGACAGGGGGTCTCTCTGGGGCCAACGTCCTGACTTTC.

The chain joins TRBV19 to TRBJ2-5; D is tentatively TRBD1 or TRBD2 (5 bases each). Germline CDR1 LNHDA, CDR2 SQIVND (reference sequence). The CDR3 is 15 residues long. The germline V and J ends were trimmed by 4 bases and 5 bases, with 17 bases remaining between them. The CDR3 sequence is CASSSLGELRETQYF. The CDR3 region has the DNA TGTGCCAGTAGTAGTCTGGGGGAACTTCGGGAGACCCAGTACTTC.

The CDR3, as DNA: TGCGCCAGCAGCCAAGATTGGACTAGCGGGGGCCTCCAAGAGACCCAGTACTTC. It is translated as CASSQDWTSGGLQETQYF. This chain connects TRBV4-1 to TRBJ2-5; 13 bases are shared with TRBD2. From germline, CDR1 is MGHRA and CDR2 YSYEKL. The junction had 5 bases not matched to a gene; V was cut back by 0 bases and J by 1 base. CDR3 length equals 18 residues.

This clone was seen only a few times. In nucleotides, the CDR3 is TGTGCCAGCAGTTATCCGGACAGGGGGCACGAGCAGTACTTC. Amino acid sequence: CASSYPDRGHEQYF. The chain recombines TRBV6-6 with TRBJ2-7, with TRBD1 matching over 11 bases. CDR3 length: 14 residues. The germline CDR1 and CDR2 sequences are MNHNY and SVGAGI (reference sequence). The V gene end was trimmed by 3 bases and the J gene end by 5 bases; junction bases not matched to a gene: 3.